This T cell receptor (beta chain) appears in the sequencing data of a study of early T cells in non-severe SARS-CoV-2 infection. Study conclusions and caveats: Matching results from VDJdb favored anti-spike CD8 responses, leaving private and CD4 specificities undetected.

From germline, CDR1 is SGHNT and CDR2 YYREEE (reference sequence). The CDR3 loop spans 16 amino acids. With 4 bases removed from V and 2 bases from J, the gap between germline ends came to 17 bases. MiXCR, applied by TCRdb to the 5' RACE reads, yields one record per CDR3 protein. The sample yields about 76,000 distinct CDR3 sequences, roughly 12% seen once. This clonotype occurred many times. Antigen specificity is unknown. Sequenced: whole blood. This sequence joins TRBV5-4 and TRBJ2-3; the D gene is possibly TRBD2 (6 bases). The clonotype originates from an adult who was a healthcare worker with PCR-confirmed SARS-CoV-2 infection or an uninfected control (not recorded which). The CDR3 here is CASSGGTRRSTDTQYF. CDR3 DNA sequence: TGTGCCAGCAGCGGCGGGACTCGGAGGTCCACAGATACGCAGTATTTT.